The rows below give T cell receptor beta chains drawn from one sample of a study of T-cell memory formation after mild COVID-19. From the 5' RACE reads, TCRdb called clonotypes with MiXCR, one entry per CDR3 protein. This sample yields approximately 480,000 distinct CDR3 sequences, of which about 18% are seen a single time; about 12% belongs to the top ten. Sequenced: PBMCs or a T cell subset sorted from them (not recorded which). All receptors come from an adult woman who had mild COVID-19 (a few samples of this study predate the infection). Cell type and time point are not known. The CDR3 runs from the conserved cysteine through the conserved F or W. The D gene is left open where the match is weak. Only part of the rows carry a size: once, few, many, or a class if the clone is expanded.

CDR3 protein: CASSLKPTGELFF
CDR3 DNA: TGCGCCAGCAGCTTGAAGCCCACCGGGGAGCTGTTTTTT
clone size: few
J gene: TRBJ2-2
D gene: -
V gene: TRBV5-1

CDR3 protein: CSAPPVPGQGLEGYTF
CDR3 DNA: TGCAGTGCTCCCCCCGTCCCGGGACAGGGATTGGAGGGCTACACCTTC
clone size: few
J gene: TRBJ1-2
D gene: TRBD1
V gene: TRBV20-1

CDR3 protein: CASSYNGIHEQFF
CDR3 DNA: TGTGCCAGCAGTTACAATGGTATCCATGAGCAGTTCTTC
clone size: -
J gene: TRBJ2-1
D gene: -
V gene: TRBV6-2/TRBV6-3

CDR3 protein: CASSRVGGSSGNTIYF
CDR3 DNA: TGTGCCAGCAGCCGCGTCGGCGGCAGCTCTGGAAACACCATATATTTT
clone size: few
J gene: TRBJ1-3
D gene: -
V gene: TRBV7-8

CDR3 protein: CASSPKQGMNTEAFF
CDR3 DNA: TGTGCCAGCTCTCCGAAACAGGGGATGAACACTGAAGCTTTCTTT
clone size: -
J gene: TRBJ1-1
D gene: TRBD1
V gene: TRBV18

CDR3 protein: CASSLDPSQPQHF
CDR3 DNA: TGTGCCAGCAGCCTAGACCCGAGTCAGCCCCAGCATTTT
clone size: -
J gene: TRBJ1-5
D gene: -
V gene: TRBV7-9

CDR3 protein: CASSLGGLVGTDTQYF
CDR3 DNA: TGTGCCAGCAGCTTAGGCGGGCTAGTAGGCACAGATACGCAGTATTTT
clone size: few
J gene: TRBJ2-3
D gene: -
V gene: TRBV7-8

CDR3 protein: CASSLHLAGYEQYF
CDR3 DNA: TGTGCCAGCAGTTTACACTTAGCGGGCTACGAGCAGTACTTC
clone size: once
J gene: TRBJ2-7
D gene: TRBD2
V gene: TRBV27

CDR3 protein: CASSLRTGGDGELFF
CDR3 DNA: TGCGCCAGCAGCTTGCGGACAGGGGGAGACGGGGAGCTGTTTTTT
clone size: -
J gene: TRBJ2-2
D gene: TRBD1
V gene: TRBV5-1

CDR3 protein: CASSSATSGIYEQYF
CDR3 DNA: TGTGCCAGCAGTTCAGCGACTAGCGGGATCTACGAGCAGTACTTC
clone size: -
J gene: TRBJ2-7
D gene: TRBD2
V gene: TRBV6-2/TRBV6-3

CDR3 protein: CASSSETGWGYTF
CDR3 DNA: TGTGCCAGCAGCTCCGAGACAGGGTGGGGCTACACCTTC
clone size: -
J gene: TRBJ1-2
D gene: TRBD1
V gene: TRBV7-3

CDR3 protein: CASSQDHREGYEQYF
CDR3 DNA: TGTGCCAGCAGCCAAGATCATCGGGAGGGTTACGAGCAGTACTTC
clone size: -
J gene: TRBJ2-7
D gene: TRBD2
V gene: TRBV3-1

CDR3 protein: CASSSGRTGYGYTF
CDR3 DNA: TGTGCCAGCAGTTCGGGCAGAACGGGCTATGGCTACACCTTC
clone size: -
J gene: TRBJ1-2
D gene: -
V gene: TRBV12-3/TRBV12-4

CDR3 protein: CASSLWTSGSQETQYF
CDR3 DNA: TGTGCCAGCAGCTTATGGACTAGCGGGAGTCAAGAGACCCAGTACTTC
clone size: few
J gene: TRBJ2-5
D gene: TRBD2
V gene: TRBV5-6

CDR3 protein: CASSQFGSQDYRSNEQFF
CDR3 DNA: TGTGCCAGCAGCCAGTTCGGAAGTCAGGACTACCGATCTAATGAGCAGTTCTTC
clone size: -
J gene: TRBJ2-1
D gene: -
V gene: TRBV3-1

CDR3 protein: CASTRRSGSTDTQYF
CDR3 DNA: TGTGCCAGCACCCGTCGAAGCGGGAGCACAGATACGCAGTATTTT
clone size: many
J gene: TRBJ2-3
D gene: -
V gene: TRBV7-2

CDR3 protein: CATSRAVGLAGFYNEQFF
CDR3 DNA: TGTGCCACCAGCAGAGCCGTGGGACTAGCGGGGTTTTACAATGAGCAGTTCTTC
clone size: few
J gene: TRBJ2-1
D gene: TRBD2
V gene: TRBV15

CDR3 protein: CASSLWLASDSYEQYF
CDR3 DNA: TGCGCCAGCAGCTTGTGGCTAGCGTCAGACTCCTACGAGCAGTACTTC
clone size: few
J gene: TRBJ2-7
D gene: -
V gene: TRBV5-1

CDR3 protein: CASSPDGPLPYEQYF
CDR3 DNA: TGTGCCAGCTCACCAGACGGACCCCTTCCCTACGAGCAGTACTTC
clone size: -
J gene: TRBJ2-7
D gene: -
V gene: TRBV18

CDR3 protein: CASSQEERLNTDTQYF
CDR3 DNA: TGCGCCAGCAGCCAAGAGGAACGACTTAACACAGATACGCAGTATTTT
clone size: -
J gene: TRBJ2-3
D gene: -
V gene: TRBV4-1

CDR3 protein: CATSRGAYGYTF
CDR3 DNA: TGTGCCACTTCGCGGGGGGCCTATGGCTACACCTTC
clone size: -
J gene: TRBJ1-2
D gene: -
V gene: TRBV12-3/TRBV12-4

CDR3 protein: CASSYGLSYEQYF
CDR3 DNA: TGTGCCAGCAGTTACGGTCTCTCCTACGAGCAGTACTTC
clone size: few
J gene: TRBJ2-7
D gene: -
V gene: TRBV6-5

CDR3 protein: CASSEQLAGLPNTQYF
CDR3 DNA: TGTGCCAGCAGCGAACAACTAGCGGGACTGCCGAATACGCAGTATTTT
clone size: -
J gene: TRBJ2-3
D gene: TRBD2
V gene: TRBV9

CDR3 protein: CASSLSGGAVDTQYF
CDR3 DNA: TGTGCCAGCAGCTTGAGCGGGGGGGCCGTCGATACGCAGTATTTT
clone size: many
J gene: TRBJ2-3
D gene: TRBD2
V gene: TRBV7-6

CDR3 protein: CASSETADYSNQPQHF
CDR3 DNA: TGTGCCAGCAGTGAAACGGCAGATTATAGCAATCAGCCCCAGCATTTT
clone size: -
J gene: TRBJ1-5
D gene: -
V gene: TRBV2

CDR3 protein: CASSFRQADEKLFF
CDR3 DNA: TGTGCCAGCAGTTTTAGACAGGCCGATGAAAAACTGTTTTTT
clone size: many
J gene: TRBJ1-4
D gene: -
V gene: TRBV12-3/TRBV12-4

CDR3 protein: CASSQERIGAFF
CDR3 DNA: TGTGCCAGCAGCCAAGAGAGAATAGGAGCTTTCTTT
clone size: few
J gene: TRBJ1-1
D gene: -
V gene: TRBV4-2

CDR3 protein: CASSLTLRGEVISYEQYF
CDR3 DNA: TGTGCCAGCAGCTTAACACTCAGGGGCGAGGTCATCTCCTACGAGCAGTACTTC
clone size: few
J gene: TRBJ2-7
D gene: -
V gene: TRBV7-9

CDR3 protein: CSVVAEGNEQFF
CDR3 DNA: TGCAGCGTGGTGGCGGAGGGCAATGAGCAGTTCTTC
clone size: -
J gene: TRBJ2-1
D gene: -
V gene: TRBV29-1

CDR3 protein: CASSQGLAGDWNEQFF
CDR3 DNA: TGTGCCAGCAGCCAGGGACTAGCGGGAGATTGGAATGAGCAGTTCTTC
clone size: -
J gene: TRBJ2-1
D gene: TRBD2
V gene: TRBV7-3

CDR3 protein: CASSDPRGEWNEQFF
CDR3 DNA: TGTGCCAGCAGTGACCCCAGGGGAGAATGGAATGAGCAGTTCTTC
clone size: -
J gene: TRBJ2-1
D gene: -
V gene: TRBV6-2/TRBV6-3

CDR3 protein: CARSLRERGSNNEQFF
CDR3 DNA: TGTGCCAGAAGCCTCCGGGAGCGGGGGAGCAACAATGAGCAGTTCTTC
clone size: -
J gene: TRBJ2-1
D gene: TRBD2
V gene: TRBV13

CDR3 protein: CASSPQGRGGYTF
CDR3 DNA: TGTGCCAGCAGCCCCCAGGGGAGAGGTGGCTACACCTTC
clone size: -
J gene: TRBJ1-2
D gene: -
V gene: TRBV6-6

CDR3 protein: CASSQATISYNEQFF
CDR3 DNA: TGTGCCAGCAGCCAAGCGACAATATCCTACAATGAGCAGTTCTTC
clone size: few
J gene: TRBJ2-1
D gene: -
V gene: TRBV3-1

CDR3 protein: CASSFGQGSGNEQFF
CDR3 DNA: TGCGCCAGCAGCTTCGGACAGGGAAGCGGGAATGAGCAGTTCTTC
clone size: -
J gene: TRBJ2-1
D gene: TRBD1
V gene: TRBV5-1

CDR3 protein: CASSPPRSQGNNTEAFF
CDR3 DNA: TGTGCCAGCTCACCACCGAGGTCACAGGGGAATAACACTGAAGCTTTCTTT
clone size: few
J gene: TRBJ1-1
D gene: TRBD1
V gene: TRBV18

CDR3 protein: CAGSWGTDTQYF
CDR3 DNA: TGTGCCGGATCTTGGGGGACAGATACGCAGTATTTT
clone size: -
J gene: TRBJ2-3
D gene: -
V gene: TRBV5-6

CDR3 protein: CSAAQGLKNEQFF
CDR3 DNA: TGCAGTGCTGCACAGGGGCTGAAGAATGAGCAGTTCTTC
clone size: -
J gene: TRBJ2-1
D gene: TRBD1
V gene: TRBV20-1